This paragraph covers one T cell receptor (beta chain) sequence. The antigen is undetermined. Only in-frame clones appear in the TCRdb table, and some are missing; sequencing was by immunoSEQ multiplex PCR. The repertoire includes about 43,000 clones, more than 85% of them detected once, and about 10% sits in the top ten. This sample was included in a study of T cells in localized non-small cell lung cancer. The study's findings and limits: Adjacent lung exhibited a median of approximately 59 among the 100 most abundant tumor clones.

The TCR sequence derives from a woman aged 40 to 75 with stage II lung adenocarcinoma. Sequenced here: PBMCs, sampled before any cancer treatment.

CDR3 sequence reads: CASSLEVAVLNTEAFF. The CDR3 nucleotides are TGTGCCAGCAGCTTAGAGGTCGCAGTATTGAACACTGAAGCTTTCTTT. V and J are TRBV7-9 and TRBJ1-1; D remains ambiguous. V dropped 1 base and J dropped 0 bases, with 12 bases sitting between them. In germline, CDR1 is SEHNR, CDR2 FQNEAQ (reference sequence). This CDR3 is 16 amino acids long. The variable domain in full, with the rest retrieved from reference TRBV7-9 and TRBJ1-1, is DTGVSQNPRHKITKRGQNVTFRCDPISEHNRLYWYRQTLGQGPEFLTYFQNEAQLEKSRLLSDRFSAERPKGSFSTLEIQRTEQGDSAMYLCASSLEVAVLNTEAFFGQGTRLTVV.